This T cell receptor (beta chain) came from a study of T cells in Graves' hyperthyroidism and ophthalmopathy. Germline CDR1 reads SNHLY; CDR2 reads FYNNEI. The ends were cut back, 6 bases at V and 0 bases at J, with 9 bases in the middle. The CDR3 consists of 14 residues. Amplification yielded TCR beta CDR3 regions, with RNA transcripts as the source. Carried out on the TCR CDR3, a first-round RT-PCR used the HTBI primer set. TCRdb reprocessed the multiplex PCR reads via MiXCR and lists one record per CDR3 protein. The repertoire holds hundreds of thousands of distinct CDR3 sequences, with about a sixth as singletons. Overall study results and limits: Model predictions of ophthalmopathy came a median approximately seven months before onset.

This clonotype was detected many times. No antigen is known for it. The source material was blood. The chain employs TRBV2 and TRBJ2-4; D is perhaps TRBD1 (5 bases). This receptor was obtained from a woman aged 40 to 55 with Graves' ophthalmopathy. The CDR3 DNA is TGTGCCAGCAGCCTGACAGTAGCCAAAAACATTCAGTACTTC. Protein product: CASSLTVAKNIQYF.